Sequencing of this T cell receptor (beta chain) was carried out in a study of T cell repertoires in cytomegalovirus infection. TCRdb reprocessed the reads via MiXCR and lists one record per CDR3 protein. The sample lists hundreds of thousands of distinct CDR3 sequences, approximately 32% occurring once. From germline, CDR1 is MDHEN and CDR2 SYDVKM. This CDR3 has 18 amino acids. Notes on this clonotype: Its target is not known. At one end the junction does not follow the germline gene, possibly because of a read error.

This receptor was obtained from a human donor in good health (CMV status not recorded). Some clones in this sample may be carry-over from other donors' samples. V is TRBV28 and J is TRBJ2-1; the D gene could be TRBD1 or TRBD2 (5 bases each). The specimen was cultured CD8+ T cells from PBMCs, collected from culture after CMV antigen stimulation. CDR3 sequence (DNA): TGTGCCAGCTGGGACCGGGTTTGGAACGCCAGATCCTACAATAAGCAGTTCTTC. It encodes CASWDRVWNARSYNKQFF.